The present entry profiles one T cell receptor (beta chain) with its context. Its antigen is unknown. Each CDR3 protein is one row after TCRdb ran MiXCR on the RT-PCR reads. The sample shows a few hundred thousand distinct CDR3 sequences, about 20% of them seen only once. V was pared by 3 bases and J by 2 bases, with 5 bases of the junction left unmatched. Germline V gives CDR1 SNHLY, CDR2 FYNNEI. CDR3 size: 16 residues. The data belong to a study of response to subunit inactivated influenza vaccine. Points from the study as a whole: Authors proposed each seasonal influenza vaccination draws in few new T cells.

The input for sequencing was PBMCs from blood, taken roughly 20 months after vaccination. This clonotype originated in a man aged 50 to 69 who received an inactivated influenza vaccine. The chain couples TRBV2 to TRBJ2-1, with TRBD2 matching 9 bases. CDR3 bases: TGTGCCAGCAGTGATGAACTAGCGGGCACCTACAATGAGCAGTTCTTC. It encodes CASSDELAGTYNEQFF.